One sample yielded the 3 T cell receptor beta chains listed below, sequenced in a study of T cells in Graves' hyperthyroidism and ophthalmopathy. TCR beta CDR3 regions were amplified from RNA transcripts. The TCR CDR3 was amplified in a first-round RT-PCR using the HTBI primer set. TCRdb itself ran the multiplex PCR reads through MiXCR, one entry per CDR3 protein. The data show around 580,000 distinct CDR3 sequences, with roughly 50% seen just once and around 7.7% held by the top ten. The specimen sequenced was peripheral blood or thyroid tissue (not recorded which). All receptors come from a woman aged 18-29 years with Graves' hyperthyroidism.

This chain links TRBV2 with TRBJ2-5; no firm D call. This CDR3 spans 14 amino acids. V was pared by 8 bases and J by 1 base, with 14 bases between. Germline V lookup: CDR1 SNHLY, CDR2 FYNNEI. CDR3 region: CASLDLGAQETQYF. CDR3 in DNA: TGTGCCAGCTTGGACCTAGGCGCCCAAGAGACCCAGTACTTC. The complete variable domain, with remaining parts taken from reference TRBV2 and TRBJ2-5, reads EPEVTQTPSHQVTQMGQEVILRCVPISNHLYFYWYRQILGQKVEFLVSFYNNEISEKSEIFDDQFSVERPDGSNFTLKIRSTKLEDSAMYFCASLDLGAQETQYFGPGTRLLVL.

The J gene is TRBJ2-5, the V gene TRBV7-2; 7 bases align to TRBD1. This CDR3 contains 15 residues. The germline gives CDR1 SGHTA, CDR2 FQGNSA. V lost 3 bases and J lost 3; bases outside the gene matches: 7. CDR3 sequence (DNA): TGTGCCAGCAGCTTCAGGGGACAGCCCAAAGAGACCCAGTACTTC. Translated, it gives CASSFRGQPKETQYF.

The chain carries TRBV19 and TRBJ1-1; D possibly corresponds to TRBD1 (5 bases). Trimming left V 10 bases short and J 0 bases short, with 18 bases between. CDR3 length equals 15 residues. Germline CDR1 and CDR2: LNHDA and SQIVND (reference sequence). The CDR3 bases are TGTGCCACTCGGGACGGACGGGGACTGAACACTGAAGCTTTCTTT. As protein: CATRDGRGLNTEAFF.